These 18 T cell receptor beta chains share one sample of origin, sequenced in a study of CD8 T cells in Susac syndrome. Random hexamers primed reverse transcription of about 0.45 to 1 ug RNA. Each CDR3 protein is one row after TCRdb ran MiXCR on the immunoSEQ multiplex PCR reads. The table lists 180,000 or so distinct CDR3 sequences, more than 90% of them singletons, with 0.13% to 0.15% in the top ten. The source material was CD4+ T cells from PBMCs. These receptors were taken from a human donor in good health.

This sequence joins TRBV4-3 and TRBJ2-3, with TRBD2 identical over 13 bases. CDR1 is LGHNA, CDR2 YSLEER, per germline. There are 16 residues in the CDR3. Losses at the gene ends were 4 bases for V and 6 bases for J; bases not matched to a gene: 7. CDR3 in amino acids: CASSPKGLAGWDTQYF. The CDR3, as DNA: TGCGCCAGCAGCCCCAAGGGACTAGCGGGGTGGGATACGCAGTATTTT.

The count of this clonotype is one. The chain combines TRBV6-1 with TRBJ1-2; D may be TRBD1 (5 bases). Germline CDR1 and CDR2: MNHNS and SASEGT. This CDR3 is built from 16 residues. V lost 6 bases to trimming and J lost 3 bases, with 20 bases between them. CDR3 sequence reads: CASSPSPSETDYGYTF. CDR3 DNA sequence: TGTGCCAGCAGCCCCTCCCCTTCCGAGACAGACTATGGCTACACCTTC.

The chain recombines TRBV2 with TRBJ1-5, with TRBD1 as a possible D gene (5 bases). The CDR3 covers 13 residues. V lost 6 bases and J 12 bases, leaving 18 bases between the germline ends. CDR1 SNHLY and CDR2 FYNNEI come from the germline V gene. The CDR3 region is CASRLQDPGGQHF. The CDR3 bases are TGTGCCAGCAGGCTACAGGACCCTGGGGGCCAGCATTTT.

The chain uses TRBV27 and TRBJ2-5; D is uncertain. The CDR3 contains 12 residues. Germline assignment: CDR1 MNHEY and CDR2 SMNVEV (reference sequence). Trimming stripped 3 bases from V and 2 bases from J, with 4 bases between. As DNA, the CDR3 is TGTGCCAGCAGTTTCCTACAAGAGACCCAGTACTTC. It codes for CASSFLQETQYF.

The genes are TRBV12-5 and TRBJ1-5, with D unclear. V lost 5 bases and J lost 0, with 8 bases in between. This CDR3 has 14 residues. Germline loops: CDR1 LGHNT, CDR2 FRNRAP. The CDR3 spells CASGQGTSNQPQHF. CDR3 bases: TGTGCTAGTGGTCAAGGCACTAGCAATCAGCCCCAGCATTTT.

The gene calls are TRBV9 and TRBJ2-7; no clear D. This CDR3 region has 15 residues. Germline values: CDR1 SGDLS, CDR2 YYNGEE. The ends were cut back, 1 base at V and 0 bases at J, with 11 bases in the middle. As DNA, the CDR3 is TGTGCCAGCAGCGTATCGTCAGTCTACTCCTACGAGCAGTACTTC. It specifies CASSVSSVYSYEQYF.

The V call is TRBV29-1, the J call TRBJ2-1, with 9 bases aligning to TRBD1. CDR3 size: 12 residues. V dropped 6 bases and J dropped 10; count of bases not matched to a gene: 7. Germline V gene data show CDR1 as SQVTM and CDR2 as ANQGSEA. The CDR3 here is CSVGGQGGEQFF. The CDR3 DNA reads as TGCAGCGTAGGGGGACAGGGAGGGGAGCAGTTCTTC.

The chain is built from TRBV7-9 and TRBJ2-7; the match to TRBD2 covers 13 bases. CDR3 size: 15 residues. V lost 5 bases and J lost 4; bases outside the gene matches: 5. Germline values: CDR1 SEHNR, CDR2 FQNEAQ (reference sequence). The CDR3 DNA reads TGTGCCAGCAGCAAAGGACTAGCGGGGGTTTACGAGCAGTACTTC. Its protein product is CASSKGLAGVYEQYF. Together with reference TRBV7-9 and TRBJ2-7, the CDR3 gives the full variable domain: DTGVSQNPRHKITKRGQNVTFRCDPISEHNRLYWYRQTLGQGPEFLTYFQNEAQLEKSRLLSDRFSAERPKGSFSTLEIQRTEQGDSAMYLCASSKGLAGVYEQYFGPGTRLTVT.

CDR3 sequence (DNA): TGTGCCAGCAGCTTAGCCAGGGGGAATGAAAAACTGTTTTTT. Translated, it gives CASSLARGNEKLFF. V gene TRBV7-8 combines with J gene TRBJ1-4, with 7 bases lining up with TRBD1. Unmatched junction bases numbered 0, after V lost 0 bases and J lost 5 bases. Germline loops: CDR1 SGHVS, CDR2 FQNEAQ. The CDR3 covers 14 residues.

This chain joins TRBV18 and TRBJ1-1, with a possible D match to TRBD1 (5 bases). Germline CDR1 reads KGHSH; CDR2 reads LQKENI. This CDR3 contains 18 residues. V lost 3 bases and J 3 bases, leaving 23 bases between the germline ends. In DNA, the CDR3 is TGTGCCAGCTCACCGCGCCGGGTCGGGACCGACTCTTACACTGAAGCTTTCTTT. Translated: CASSPRRVGTDSYTEAFF.

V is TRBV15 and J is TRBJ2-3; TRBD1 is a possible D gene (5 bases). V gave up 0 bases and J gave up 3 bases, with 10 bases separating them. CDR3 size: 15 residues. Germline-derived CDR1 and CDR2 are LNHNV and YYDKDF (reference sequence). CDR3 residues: CATSRDNGATDTQYF. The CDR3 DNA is TGTGCCACCAGCAGAGACAATGGGGCAACAGATACGCAGTATTTT.

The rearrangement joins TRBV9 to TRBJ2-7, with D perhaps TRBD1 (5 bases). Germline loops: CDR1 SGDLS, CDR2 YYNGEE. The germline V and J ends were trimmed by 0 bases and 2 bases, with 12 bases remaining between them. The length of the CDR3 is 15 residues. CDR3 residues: CASSVDAGYTYEQYF. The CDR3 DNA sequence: TGTGCCAGCAGCGTAGATGCAGGGTACACCTACGAGCAGTACTTC.

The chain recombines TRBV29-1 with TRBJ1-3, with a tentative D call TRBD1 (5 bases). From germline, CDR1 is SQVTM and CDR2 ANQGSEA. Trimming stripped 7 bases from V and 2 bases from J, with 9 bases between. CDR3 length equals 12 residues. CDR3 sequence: CSASTAGNTIYF. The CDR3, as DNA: TGCAGCGCCTCGACAGCTGGAAACACCATATATTTT. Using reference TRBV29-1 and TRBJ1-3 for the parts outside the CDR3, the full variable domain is SAVISQKPSRDICQRGTSLTIQCQVDSQVTMMFWYRQQPGQSLTLIATANQGSEATYESGFVIDKFPISRPNLTFSTLTVSNMSPEDSSIYLCSASTAGNTIYFGEGSWLTVV.

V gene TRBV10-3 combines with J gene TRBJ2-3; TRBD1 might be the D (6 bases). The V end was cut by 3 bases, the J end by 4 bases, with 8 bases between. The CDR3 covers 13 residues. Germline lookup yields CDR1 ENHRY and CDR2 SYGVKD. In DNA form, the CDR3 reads TGTGCCATCAGTGACCAGGGGTCAGATACGCAGTATTTT. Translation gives CAISDQGSDTQYF.

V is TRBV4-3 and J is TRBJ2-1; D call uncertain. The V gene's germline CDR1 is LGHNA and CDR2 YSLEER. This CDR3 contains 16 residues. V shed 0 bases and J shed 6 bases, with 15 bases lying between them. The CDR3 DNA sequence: TGCGCCAGCAGCCAAGATAGGCTAGTAGTAACCAATGAGCAGTTCTTC. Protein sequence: CASSQDRLVVTNEQFF.

CDR3 sequence reads: CSARSSGGTDTQYF. CDR3 in DNA: TGCAGTGCTAGATCCAGCGGGGGCACAGATACGCAGTATTTT. The chain is built from TRBV20-1 and TRBJ2-3; 7 bases fit TRBD2. This CDR3 has 14 amino acids. V shed 2 bases and J 1 base; nucleotides not matched to a gene: 3. Germline V CDR1 and CDR2: DFQATT, SNEGSKA (reference sequence).

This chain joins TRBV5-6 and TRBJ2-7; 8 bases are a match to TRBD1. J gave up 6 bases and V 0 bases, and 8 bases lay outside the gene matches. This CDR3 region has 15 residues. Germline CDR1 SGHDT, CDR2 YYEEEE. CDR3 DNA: TGTGCCAGCAGCTTGGTCGGGACAGGCAAGGGCGAGCAGTACTTC. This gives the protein CASSLVGTGKGEQYF.

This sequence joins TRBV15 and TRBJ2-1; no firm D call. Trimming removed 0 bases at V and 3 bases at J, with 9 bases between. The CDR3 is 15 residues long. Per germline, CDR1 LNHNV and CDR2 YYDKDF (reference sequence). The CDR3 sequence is CATSRDPPYYNEQFF. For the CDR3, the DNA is TGTGCCACCAGCAGAGATCCTCCGTACTACAATGAGCAGTTCTTC.